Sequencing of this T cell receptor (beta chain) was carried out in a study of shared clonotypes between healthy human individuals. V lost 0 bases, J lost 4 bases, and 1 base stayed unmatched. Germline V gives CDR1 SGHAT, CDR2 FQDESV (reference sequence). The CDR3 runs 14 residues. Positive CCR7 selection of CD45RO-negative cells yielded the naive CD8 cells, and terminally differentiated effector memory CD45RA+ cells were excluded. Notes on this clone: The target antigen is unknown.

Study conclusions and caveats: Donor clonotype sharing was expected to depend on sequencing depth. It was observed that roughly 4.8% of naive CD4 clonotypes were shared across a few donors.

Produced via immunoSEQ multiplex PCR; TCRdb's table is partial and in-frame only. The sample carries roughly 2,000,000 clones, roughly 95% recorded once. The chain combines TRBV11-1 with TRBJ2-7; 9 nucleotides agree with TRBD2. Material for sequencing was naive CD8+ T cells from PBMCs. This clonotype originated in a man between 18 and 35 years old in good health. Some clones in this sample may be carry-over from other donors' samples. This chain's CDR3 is CASSLASGRYEQYF. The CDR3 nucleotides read TGTGCCAGCAGCTTAGCTAGCGGGAGATACGAGCAGTACTTC. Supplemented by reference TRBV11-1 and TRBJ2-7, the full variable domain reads EAEVAQSPRYKITEKSQAVAFWCDPISGHATLYWYRQILGQGPELLVQFQDESVVDDSQLPKDRFSAERLKGVDSTLKIQPAELGDSAMYLCASSLASGRYEQYFGPGTRLTVT.